Sequencing of this TCR beta chain was carried out in a study of Ad26.COV2.S vaccination and SARS-CoV-2 variants. Across the study: Once, or twice with 56 days between doses, Ad26.COV2.S was given intramuscularly. Study-level results: Breadth and depth estimates from TCRs may understate total T cell responses.

Germline V CDR1 and CDR2: MNHEY, SMNVEV (reference sequence). V lost 3 bases, J lost 0 bases, and 9 bases lay in between. The length of the CDR3 is 15 residues. TCRdb's table, derived via immunoSEQ multiplex PCR, lists solely in-frame clones and lacks some. Among about 390,000 clones listed, around nine tenths were seen once. Specified treatment: about 20 received Ad26.COV2.S at low or high dose, single or two shots; roughly five received placebo; per-sample allocation not given. Collection of the samples took place on day 63 after the first injection of vaccine or placebo. Comments on this clone: No antigen is known for it.

The rearrangement uses TRBV27 and TRBJ2-1, with TRBD2 as a possible D gene (5 bases). The TCR comes from a person aged 18 to 65 who received the Ad26.COV2.S COVID-19 vaccine or a placebo. The sequences come from peripheral blood, collected in a trial of Ad26.COV2.S vaccine versus placebo. CDR3 residues: CASSFGVSSYNEQFF. In nucleotides, the CDR3 is TGTGCCAGCAGTTTCGGGGTCAGCTCCTACAATGAGCAGTTCTTC.